The rows below give T cell receptor beta chains drawn from one sample of a study of blood T cell repertoires in COVID-19. Data came from immunoSEQ multiplex PCR; TCRdb stores just in-frame clones and leaves some out. The profile covers about 150,000 clones, with around 80% appearing a single time and 0.5% to 0.65% taken by the ten largest. Sample: peripheral blood. These receptors all come from a man aged 60 to 75 with acute or convalescent COVID-19. Each CDR3 is given with its conserved first and last residue. D genes are given only for firm matches. Clone sizes are given selectively: once, few, many, or a class where the clone is expanded.

clone_size	cdr3_length	v_call	j_call	d_call	cdr3_aa	cdr3_nt
.	15	TRBV5-1	TRBJ1-2	TRBD1	CASSKGDRATYGYTF	TGCGCCAGCAGCAAGGGGGACAGGGCCACCTATGGCTACACCTTC
.	16	TRBV11-2	TRBJ1-6	.	CASSLGWAGYNSPLHF	TGTGCCAGCAGCTTAGGGTGGGCAGGTTATAATTCACCCCTCCACTTT
.	13	TRBV18	TRBJ2-5	.	CASSPGGGETQYF	TGTGCCAGCTCACCCGGGGGAGGAGAGACCCAGTACTTC
.	14	TRBV30	TRBJ1-3	TRBD1	CAWEQGRSGNTIYF	TGTGCCTGGGAACAGGGGCGCTCTGGAAACACCATATATTTT
once	14	TRBV2	TRBJ1-1	.	CASSERGRNTEAFF	TGTGCCAGCAGTGAGAGGGGGAGAAACACTGAAGCTTTCTTT
few	16	TRBV7-8	TRBJ1-2	TRBD1	CASSLGRRGQGYGYTF	TGTGCCAGCAGCTTAGGCAGAAGGGGGCAGGGGTATGGCTACACCTTC
.	14	TRBV5-1	TRBJ1-2	.	CASSWEGPMYGYTF	TGCGCCAGCAGCTGGGAGGGGCCGATGTATGGCTACACCTTC
.	14	TRBV2	TRBJ1-1	TRBD1	CASSSQGEIGEAFF	TGTGCCAGCAGTAGTCAGGGGGAAATAGGTGAAGCTTTCTTT
.	12	TRBV18	TRBJ2-5	TRBD1	CASSTGVETQYF	TGTGCCAGCTCGACAGGGGTAGAGACCCAGTACTTC
.	15	TRBV6-1	TRBJ1-2	.	CASSEAVTGNYGYTF	TGTGCCAGCAGTGAAGCGGTCACAGGGAACTATGGCTACACCTTC
.	13	TRBV12-3/TRBV12-4	TRBJ1-1	.	CASSLLRDTEAFF	TGTGCCAGCAGTTTATTGCGGGACACTGAAGCTTTCTTT
.	18	TRBV19	TRBJ1-1	.	CADWTGNTHVMNTVRAFF	TGTGCCGATTGGACGGGAAATACACATGTAATGAACACTGTTCGGGCTTTCTTT
.	16	TRBV28	TRBJ2-2	TRBD2	CASTLGLATNTGELFF	TGTGCCAGCACCTTAGGACTAGCTACGAACACCGGGGAGCTGTTTTTT
.	15	TRBV5-4	TRBJ2-7	.	CASSPSGRSSYEQYF	TGTGCCAGCAGCCCTAGTGGTCGGAGCTCCTACGAGCAGTACTTC
few	13	TRBV19	TRBJ2-1	.	CASSSGNNNEQFF	TGTGCCAGTAGTAGCGGAAACAACAATGAGCAGTTCTTC
.	15	TRBV9	TRBJ1-5	TRBD1	CASSGTGSSNQPQHF	TGTGCCAGCAGCGGGACAGGGTCGAGCAATCAGCCCCAGCATTTT